Sequencing of this T cell receptor beta chain was carried out in a study of blood T cell repertoires in COVID-19. Study overall: The study drew acute and convalescent COVID-19 samples from the United States, Italy and Spain.

As handled by the study authors: Counts of nucleated cells, estimated from reference gene primer amplification, were obtained. Sequenced by immunoSEQ multiplex PCR; TCRdb stores in-frame clones only, minus some. V and J calls and clone size are copied from that table; D and trimming were computed from the DNA. There are approximately 70,000 clones in the sample; around 84% occur only once, and more than 9.5% lies in the top ten. The germline gives CDR1 SNHLY, CDR2 FYNNEI. V was pared by 7 bases and J by 4 bases, with 10 bases between. This CDR3 is built from 12 residues. The receptor comes from a woman at least 80 years old with acute or convalescent COVID-19. The sample comprised peripheral blood. The chain carries TRBV2 and TRBJ2-5; D is ambiguous. Here the CDR3 reads CASNIRRETQYF. The CDR3 region has the DNA TGTGCCAGCAATATTAGGAGAGAGACCCAGTACTTC.